What follows are 27 T cell receptor beta chains derived from one specimen sequenced in a study of blood T cell repertoires in COVID-19. Assay used: immunoSEQ multiplex PCR; TCRdb lists only in-frame clones, some missing. The sample carries under 250,000 clones, approximately 82% recorded once. The sequenced material came from peripheral blood. The origin of the receptors is a human donor in a cohort sampled during active COVID-19.

The chain combines TRBV18 with TRBJ2-5; the D gene is possibly TRBD2 (5 bases). From germline, CDR1 is KGHSH and CDR2 LQKENI. The CDR3 sequence is 14 residues long. Trimming took off 2 bases at V and 2 bases at J, with 9 bases between the two ends. CDR3 sequence: CASSPFERQETQYF. The DNA for the CDR3 is TGTGCCAGCTCACCATTCGAGCGGCAAGAGACCCAGTACTTC.

The chain uses TRBV18 and TRBJ1-6; 8 positions agree with TRBD1. Germline CDR1 reads KGHSH; CDR2 reads LQKENI. This CDR3 contains 16 residues. Losses at the gene ends were 3 bases for V and 5 bases for J; bases not matched to a gene: 6. Here the CDR3 reads CASSPPGGRNNSPLHF. The DNA for the CDR3 is TGTGCCAGCTCACCTCCAGGGGGCCGAAATAATTCACCCCTCCACTTT.

The V and J genes are TRBV5-1 and TRBJ2-7; 9 nucleotides align to TRBD2. Germline V lookup: CDR1 SGHRS, CDR2 YFSETQ. The CDR3 consists of 15 residues. Trimming cost V 2 bases and J 5 bases; bases outside gene matches: 8. In nucleotides, the CDR3 is TGCGCCAGCAGCTTTAACGGGGCTAGCGGGAACGAGCAGTACTTC. This codes for CASSFNGASGNEQYF.

In regard to this clone: Relative to the germline gene, one junction end is altered; a read error may explain this. The V call is TRBV6-5, the J call TRBJ1-5, with D hard to call. The CDR3 has 14 amino acids. Per germline, CDR1 MNHEY and CDR2 SVGAGI. CDR3 sequence: CASSNSGVEQPQHF. CDR3 bases: TGTGCCAGCAGTAACTCCGGGGTGGAACAGCCCCAGCATTTT.

This chain uses TRBV2 with TRBJ1-5; 7 bases are a match to TRBD1. Trimming cost V 5 bases and J 7 bases; bases outside gene matches: 8. The CDR3 is 14 residues long. Germline values: CDR1 SNHLY, CDR2 FYNNEI. CDR3 sequence reads: CASSSHRGWQPQHF. CDR3 coding DNA: TGTGCCAGCAGTTCGCACAGGGGATGGCAGCCCCAGCATTTT.

This chain connects TRBV5-8 to TRBJ2-1; TRBD2 matches 11 bases. V was clipped by 2 bases and J by 8 bases; unmatched bases: 6. The germline V gene encodes CDR1 SGHTS and CDR2 YDEGEE. This CDR3 has 15 amino acids. The CDR3 region is CASSFRLAGGYEQFF. The CDR3 DNA reads as TGTGCCAGCAGCTTCCGGCTAGCGGGGGGCTATGAGCAGTTCTTC.

This clone was recorded once. The same CDR3 arises from other DNA sequences in this sample as well. V usage is TRBV12-3 or TRBV12-4 and J usage is TRBJ1-5, with 8 bases that match TRBD1. Trimming cost V 5 bases and J 4 bases; bases outside gene matches: 1. This CDR3 spans 13 amino acids. In DNA, the CDR3 is TGTGCCAGCAGTCGACAGGGGAATCAGCCCCAGCATTTT. Protein sequence: CASSRQGNQPQHF.

This chain uses TRBV5-6 with TRBJ1-2, with D possibly being TRBD1 (5 bases). Trimming removed 0 bases from V and 13 bases from J, with 16 bases in between. The CDR3 loop spans 13 amino acids. Germline V gene sequence: CDR1 SGHDT, CDR2 YYEEEE. The CDR3 loop reads CASSLGQGSDPTF. CDR3 DNA: TGTGCCAGCAGCTTGGGGCAGGGCTCGGACCCCACCTTC.

The chain carries TRBV5-5 and TRBJ2-1; TRBD2 is a possible D gene (6 bases). V was pared by 9 bases and J by 10 bases, with 20 bases between. Germline CDR1 SGHKS, CDR2 YYEKEE (reference sequence). This CDR3 is 13 amino acids long. The CDR3 bases are TGTGCCACCTCGGGACTCCTCAGTCTGGAGCAGTTCTTC. This codes for CATSGLLSLEQFF.

This chain joins TRBV28 and TRBJ1-2; 10 bases map to TRBD1. Germline lookup yields CDR1 MDHEN and CDR2 SYDVKM. The CDR3 extends over 14 amino acids. J lost 8 bases, V lost 6 bases, and 9 bases had no gene match. The CDR3 nucleotides read TGTGCCAGCAGGAATCCGGGACAGGGGAGAGGCTACACCTTC. Amino acid sequence: CASRNPGQGRGYTF.

The chain uses TRBV7-2 and TRBJ2-5, with a possible D match to TRBD2 (5 bases). With 7 bases removed from V and 5 bases from J, the gap between germline ends came to 14 bases. This CDR3 contains 13 residues. Germline V CDR1 and CDR2: SGHTA, FQGNSA. CDR3 amino acids: CASMKRRGETQYF. For the CDR3, the DNA is TGTGCCAGCATGAAGCGGAGAGGGGAGACCCAGTACTTC.

The chain employs TRBV2 and TRBJ2-6; 8 bases align to TRBD2. V dropped 9 bases and J dropped 0; count of bases not matched to a gene: 10. This CDR3 has 17 residues. Looked up from germline, CDR1 is SNHLY and CDR2 is FYNNEI. CDR3: CASRVLAGYSGANVLTF. DNA of the CDR3: TGTGCCAGTAGGGTGCTAGCGGGCTACTCTGGGGCCAACGTCCTGACTTTC.

The chain combines TRBV6-5 with TRBJ1-5; 8 bases are a match to TRBD1. Germline V gene lookup returns CDR1 MNHEY and CDR2 SVGAGI. The V segment lost 8 bases and the J segment 2 bases; nucleotides outside the gene matches: 2. The CDR3 spans 13 residues. CDR3 coding DNA: TGTGCCAGCGGACAGGGCGGCAATCAGCCCCAGCATTTT. Amino acid sequence: CASGQGGNQPQHF.

The V gene is TRBV15, the J gene TRBJ2-3, with D tentatively TRBD1 (7 bases). CDR3 length equals 14 residues. V lost 1 base to trimming and J lost 5 bases, with 10 bases between them. The germline CDR1 and CDR2 sequences are LNHNV and YYDKDF (reference sequence). The CDR3, as DNA: TGTGCCACCAGCAGAGGACAGGGAGGAGATACGCAGTATTTT. Translating it yields CATSRGQGGDTQYF.

The chain links TRBV19 to TRBJ2-3; TRBD2 aligns across 9 bases. V lost 3 bases and J lost 6; bases outside the gene matches: 10. From germline, CDR1 is LNHDA and CDR2 SQIVND (reference sequence). There are 16 residues in the CDR3. Here the CDR3 reads CASSIGLASISDTQYF. The DNA for the CDR3 is TGTGCCAGTAGTATCGGACTAGCGTCCATTTCGGATACGCAGTATTTT.

The rearrangement uses TRBV5-1 and TRBJ1-1; TRBD1 is a possible D gene (5 bases). Germline V gene data show CDR1 as SGHRS and CDR2 as YFSETQ. CDR3 length equals 15 residues. The V end lost 2 bases, the J end lost 0 bases, and 11 bases lay between the germline ends. CDR3 DNA: TGCGCCAGCAGCTTCCAGGGTGGGTTGAACACTGAAGCTTTCTTT. Translated: CASSFQGGLNTEAFF. Drawing the rest from reference TRBV5-1 and TRBJ1-1, the complete variable domain is KAGVTQTPRYLIKTRGQQVTLSCSPISGHRSVSWYQQTPGQGLQFLFEYFSETQRNKGNFPGRFSGRQFSNSRSEMNVSTLELGDSALYLCASSFQGGLNTEAFFGQGTRLTVV.

This clone occurred once. This chain connects TRBV12-3 or TRBV12-4 to TRBJ2-7, with 9 bases that match TRBD1. The CDR3 is 13 residues long. V shed 3 bases and J 5 bases; nucleotides not matched to a gene: 2. The CDR3 protein is CASSFNRGHEQYF. The CDR3 DNA follows: TGTGCCAGCAGTTTTAACAGGGGGCACGAGCAGTACTTC.

This chain joins TRBV28 and TRBJ2-3; TRBD2 might be the D (6 bases). The CDR3 totals 15 residues. Germline V lookup: CDR1 MDHEN, CDR2 SYDVKM. V lost 5 bases and J lost 5, with 17 bases in between. CDR3: CASSPLAVYGDTQYF. The CDR3 DNA reads TGTGCCAGCAGTCCATTAGCGGTATATGGAGATACGCAGTATTTT.

The gene calls are TRBV9 and TRBJ2-1, with 9 bases identical to TRBD1. Germline CDR1 reads SGDLS; CDR2 reads YYNGEE. The CDR3 totals 15 residues. The ends lost 3 bases at V and 9 bases at J; junction bases unmatched: 10. The CDR3 loop is CASSASGQGLSEQFF. CDR3 nucleotides: TGTGCCAGCAGCGCCTCGGGACAGGGTTTGAGTGAGCAGTTCTTC.

V and J are TRBV7-2 and TRBJ2-1; D not certain. V lost 4 bases, J lost 4 bases, and 17 bases lay in between. Germline assignment: CDR1 SGHTA and CDR2 FQGNSA. The CDR3 totals 16 residues. This CDR3 is CASSSRRPGKYNEQFF. The CDR3 DNA sequence: TGTGCCAGCAGCTCCAGACGTCCAGGCAAGTACAATGAGCAGTTCTTC.

The V and J genes are TRBV5-1 and TRBJ2-1, with D uncertain. CDR3 length equals 13 residues. CDR1 SGHRS and CDR2 YFSETQ come from the germline V gene. Deletions cut 2 bases from V and 10 bases from J, with 13 bases between. CDR3 DNA: TGCGCCAGCAGCTTAACCACAGCAGGCGAGCAGTTCTTC. This sequence encodes CASSLTTAGEQFF.

The V gene is TRBV28, the J gene TRBJ1-2; TRBD1 agrees at 7 bases. Germline loops: CDR1 MDHEN, CDR2 SYDVKM. V trimming: 4 bases; J trimming: 4 bases; junction bases outside the gene matches: 12. This CDR3 spans 16 amino acids. For the CDR3, the DNA is TGTGCCAGCAGTTCCATGACAGGGATCAACCTCTATGGCTACACCTTC. This gives the protein CASSSMTGINLYGYTF.

In its sample, this clone was seen a few times. The chain recombines TRBV11-1 with TRBJ2-4, with 8 nucleotides matching TRBD1. This CDR3 region has 15 residues. The germline V gene has CDR1 SGHAT and CDR2 FQDESV (reference sequence). V trimming: 0 bases; J trimming: 6 bases; junction bases outside the gene matches: 4. The CDR3 here is CASSLAQGVPNIQYF. The CDR3 coding sequence is TGTGCCAGCAGCTTAGCACAGGGGGTCCCAAACATTCAGTACTTC.

The V and J genes are TRBV19 and TRBJ2-2; 8 nucleotides line up with TRBD1. Germline assignment: CDR1 LNHDA and CDR2 SQIVND (reference sequence). The CDR3 runs 15 residues. After removal of 9 bases from V and 1 base from J, the junction contained 7 bases not matched to a gene. CDR3 bases: TGTGCCAGCCAAACGGGGACAGGGAACACCGGGGAGCTGTTTTTT. Translated: CASQTGTGNTGELFF.

V is TRBV6-6 and J is TRBJ2-3, with D maybe TRBD2 (6 bases). Trimming pared 7 bases from V and 5 bases from J, leaving 16 bases between. CDR1 is MNHNY and CDR2 is SVGAGI in the germline V gene (reference sequence). The CDR3 extends over 14 amino acids. CDR3 residues: CASIPSGRGDTQYF. CDR3 in DNA: TGTGCCAGCATCCCGAGCGGGCGGGGAGATACGCAGTATTTT.

The V call is TRBV28, the J call TRBJ2-1; 11 bases agree with TRBD2. The CDR3 is made up of 16 amino acids. Per germline, CDR1 MDHEN and CDR2 SYDVKM. V lost 3 bases, J lost 6 bases, and 7 bases stayed unmatched. CDR3 residues: CASSFASSGRPNEQFF. The CDR3 DNA reads as TGTGCCAGCAGTTTTGCCTCTAGCGGGAGGCCCAATGAGCAGTTCTTC.

V gene TRBV19 combines with J gene TRBJ1-1; perhaps TRBD1 as D (5 bases). V dropped 6 bases and J dropped 4 bases, with 18 bases sitting between them. Per the germline V gene, CDR1 is LNHDA and CDR2 is SQIVND (reference sequence). The CDR3 is 15 amino acids. The CDR3 is CASSTRAGPGTEAFF. In DNA, the CDR3 is TGTGCCAGTAGCACCCGAGCGGGGCCGGGCACTGAAGCTTTCTTT.